One sample yielded the 28 T cell receptor beta chains listed below, sequenced in a study of cytomegalovirus exposure and HLA in healthy donors. The PCR made use of 60 Vbeta and 13 Jbeta primers. TCRdb's table, derived via immunoSEQ multiplex PCR, lists solely in-frame clones and lacks some. The profile shows fewer than 250,000 clones, roughly 82% of them singletons. Sequenced material: PBMCs. These receptors came from a man aged 35-49 years in good health and CMV-seropositive.

The rearrangement joins TRBV30 to TRBJ1-5, with TRBD1 matching over 7 bases. The CDR3 runs 18 residues. V lost 2 bases to trimming and J lost 3 bases; unmatched junction nucleotides: 16. The germline V gene has CDR1 GTSNPN and CDR2 SVGIG (reference sequence). This CDR3 is CAWSKEQETGLYNQPQHF. The CDR3 bases are TGTGCCTGGAGTAAGGAGCAAGAGACAGGGTTATACAATCAGCCCCAGCATTTT.

The J gene is TRBJ2-7, the V gene TRBV10-3; 9 bases are shared with TRBD1. The junction had 3 bases not matched to a gene; V was cut back by 4 bases and J by 5 bases. The germline CDR1 and CDR2 sequences are ENHRY and SYGVKD. This CDR3 is 13 amino acids long. The CDR3 loop reads CAISAQGADEQYV. In DNA, the CDR3 is TGTGCCATCAGTGCACAGGGGGCCGACGAGCAGTACGTC.

This sequence joins TRBV19 and TRBJ1-1, with TRBD1 matching over 9 bases. The CDR3 totals 15 residues. Germline V lookup: CDR1 LNHDA, CDR2 SQIVND (reference sequence). V shed 3 bases and J 4 bases; nucleotides not matched to a gene: 6. CDR3 nucleotide sequence: TGTGCCAGTAGTATCCGGGACAGGGTGGGCACTGAAGCTTTCTTT. It codes for CASSIRDRVGTEAFF.

The V call is TRBV9, the J call TRBJ2-5, with D tentatively TRBD1 (6 bases). The J call could be wrong; TRBJ2-7 is a better fit for the DNA end. Per germline, CDR1 SGDLS and CDR2 YYNGEE. This CDR3 is built from 15 residues. CDR3 bases: TGTGCCAGCAGTAAGGGTCAGGGGCACTCCTACGAGCAGTACTTC. The encoded protein is CASSKGQGHSYEQYF.

The chain links TRBV6-5 to TRBJ2-2; possible D gene TRBD2, 6 bases. The CDR3 contains 15 residues. V was cut by 6 bases and J by 1 base, with 12 bases left in between. CDR1 and CDR2 (germline): MNHEY, SVGAGI. The CDR3 loop is CASRDTSRNTGELFF. For the CDR3, the DNA is TGTGCCAGCAGAGACACTAGCAGGAACACCGGGGAGCTGTTTTTT.

This clone has only one observation. This rearrangement joins TRBV4-1 to TRBJ1-1, with D uncertain. Germline values: CDR1 MGHRA, CDR2 YSYEKL. CDR3 length equals 12 residues. The germline V and J ends were trimmed by 8 bases and 3 bases, with 10 bases remaining between them. The CDR3 sequence: CASGWRDTEAFF. The CDR3 DNA follows: TGCGCCAGCGGATGGAGGGACACTGAAGCTTTCTTT.

This rearrangement joins TRBV30 to TRBJ2-5, with 7 bases that match TRBD2. Trimming cost V 4 bases and J 5 bases; bases outside gene matches: 16. The CDR3 covers 16 residues. Germline V lookup: CDR1 GTSNPN, CDR2 SVGIG (reference sequence). The CDR3 DNA is TGTGCCTGGACCATCCCACTGCAGGGAGGGCGGGAGACCCAGTACTTC. This gives the protein CAWTIPLQGGRETQYF.

The CDR3 loop is CASIGHAGRNTEAFF. Written as DNA, the CDR3 is TGTGCCAGCATTGGGCATGCGGGGCGGAACACTGAAGCTTTCTTT. This chain joins TRBV27 and TRBJ1-1, with D tentatively TRBD1 (5 bases). Trimming removed 7 bases at V and 1 base at J, with 16 bases between. Germline V gene lookup returns CDR1 MNHEY and CDR2 SMNVEV (reference sequence). CDR3 length: 15 amino acids.

This clone was detected only a few times. This same CDR3 is encoded by further DNA sequences in the sample. The CDR3 spells CASSYSGLGTDTQYF. CDR3 sequence (DNA): TGTGCCAGCAGTTACTCGGGACTAGGCACAGATACGCAGTATTTT. The chain has TRBV6-5 and TRBJ2-3; 8 positions match TRBD2. CDR1 is MNHEY, CDR2 SVGAGI, per germline. The CDR3 covers 15 residues. J was trimmed by 1 base and V by 0 bases; bases with no gene match: 0.

The rearrangement uses TRBV7-6 and TRBJ1-3; D call uncertain. V shed 5 bases and J shed 4 bases, with 9 bases lying between them. Germline loops: CDR1 SGHVS, CDR2 FNYEAQ. The CDR3 runs to 13 residues. Here the CDR3 reads CASSPSRGNTIYF. The DNA for the CDR3 is TGTGCCAGCAGCCCAAGCCGGGGAAACACCATATATTTT.

The CDR3 DNA follows: TGTGCCAGCAGTTACTTGTCGGGAGGGCGAAATGAGCAGTTCTTC. Its translation: CASSYLSGGRNEQFF. The chain uses TRBV6-6 and TRBJ2-1; 8 bases are a match to TRBD2. V gave up 1 base and J gave up 7 bases; unmatched junction bases: 6. The CDR3 is made up of 15 amino acids. Germline loops: CDR1 MNHNY, CDR2 SVGAGI (reference sequence).

The rearrangement joins TRBV12-5 to TRBJ1-4; tentatively, D is TRBD1 (6 bases). Per the germline V gene, CDR1 is LGHNT and CDR2 is FRNRAP. The V end was cut by 3 bases, the J end by 8 bases, with 16 bases between. The CDR3 is 15 residues long. The CDR3 reads CASGFFVTGIEKLFF. CDR3 nucleotide sequence: TGTGCTAGTGGTTTTTTCGTTACAGGGATCGAAAAACTGTTTTTT.

The chain is built from TRBV5-6 and TRBJ2-5, with 8 bases identical to TRBD2. The CDR3 covers 15 residues. J lost 11 bases, V lost 3 bases, and 15 bases had no gene match. Germline CDR1 reads SGHDT; CDR2 reads YYEEEE. The CDR3 DNA follows: TGTGCCAGCAGCTCGTGGGGACTAGTCCTTGGAGAGCAGTACTTC. It specifies CASSSWGLVLGEQYF.

The rearrangement joins TRBV6-6 to TRBJ2-7; 7 nucleotides match TRBD2. Trimming removed 6 bases from V and 1 base from J; junction bases left unmatched: 9. CDR1 and CDR2 from the germline V gene are MNHNY and SVGAGI (reference sequence). There are 15 residues in the CDR3. In DNA form, the CDR3 reads TGTGCCAGCAGCCCCCAAACGGGAGGTTCCTACGAGCAGTACTTC. Translating gives CASSPQTGGSYEQYF.

The chain's CDR3 is CATSRDPNRGNQPQHF. CDR3 nucleotides: TGTGCCACCAGCAGAGATCCGAACAGGGGCAATCAGCCCCAGCATTTT. The V and J genes are TRBV15 and TRBJ1-5, with D perhaps TRBD1 (6 bases). Germline V CDR1 and CDR2: LNHNV, YYDKDF (reference sequence). Between the trimmed V and J ends, which lost 0 bases and 2 bases, there was a span of 11 bases. This CDR3 contains 16 residues.

The chain joins TRBV6-1 to TRBJ2-7; 7 bases match TRBD1. The J segment lost 4 bases and the V segment lost 7 bases, leaving 7 bases of the junction unmatched. The CDR3 extends over 13 amino acids. Per germline, CDR1 MNHNS and CDR2 SASEGT. This CDR3 reads CASTGTVPYEQYF. The DNA of the CDR3 is TGTGCCAGCACGGGGACAGTTCCTTACGAGCAGTACTTC.

The rearrangement uses TRBV4-1 and TRBJ2-6, with a possible D match to TRBD2 (6 bases). The germline V and J ends were trimmed by 3 bases and 0 bases, with 18 bases remaining between them. The CDR3 extends over 19 amino acids. Germline-derived CDR1 and CDR2 are MGHRA and YSYEKL. CDR3 sequence reads: CASSQVSGTGLSGANVLTF. CDR3 nucleotides: TGCGCCAGCAGCCAGGTTTCCGGGACGGGACTCTCTGGGGCCAACGTCCTGACTTTC.

The chain uses TRBV7-3 and TRBJ2-3; 14 nucleotides align to TRBD2. In germline, CDR1 is SGHTA, CDR2 FQGTGA. The CDR3 extends over 18 amino acids. V gave up 3 bases and J gave up 1 base; unmatched junction bases: 6. The CDR3 region is CASSFTGLAGGRTDTQYF. The CDR3 DNA sequence: TGTGCCAGCAGCTTCACCGGACTAGCGGGAGGTCGCACAGATACGCAGTATTTT.

CDR3 sequence reads: CASTETGVSYEQYF. DNA for the CDR3: TGTGCCAGCACCGAGACAGGGGTCTCCTACGAGCAGTACTTC. This chain joins TRBV6-1 and TRBJ2-7, with 8 bases aligning to TRBD1. CDR3 length equals 14 residues. Germline assignment: CDR1 MNHNS and CDR2 SASEGT. V lost 7 bases to trimming and J lost 0 bases; unmatched junction nucleotides: 5.

This chain uses TRBV30 with TRBJ2-7; 7 bases agree with TRBD2. Germline CDR1 reads GTSNPN; CDR2 reads SVGIG (reference sequence). This CDR3 is 15 amino acids long. The trim removed 0 bases at V and 3 bases at J, leaving 8 bases unmatched. CDR3 amino acids: CAWSVGVGRYYEQYV. The CDR3 DNA is TGTGCCTGGAGTGTAGGAGTCGGGAGGTACTACGAGCAGTACGTC.

V gene TRBV30 combines with J gene TRBJ2-3; D perhaps matches TRBD2 (5 bases). The V and J ends lost 0 bases and 0 bases respectively, with 10 bases between them. Per the germline V gene, CDR1 is GTSNPN and CDR2 is SVGIG (reference sequence). CDR3 length equals 15 residues. CDR3 sequence: CAWSVGGFSTDTQYF. The DNA of the CDR3 is TGTGCCTGGAGTGTAGGCGGGTTTAGCACAGATACGCAGTATTTT.

The V call is TRBV7-8, the J call TRBJ2-7; D may be TRBD1 (6 bases). This CDR3 spans 15 amino acids. The V gene lost 0 bases and the J gene lost 2 bases, with 11 bases spanning the gap. Germline loops: CDR1 SGHVS, CDR2 FQNEAQ. CDR3 sequence: CASSLAYRETYEQYF. The CDR3 nucleotides read TGTGCCAGCAGCTTAGCATACAGGGAAACCTACGAGCAGTACTTC.

The rearrangement uses TRBV7-3 and TRBJ2-3; 9 nucleotides agree with TRBD2. The J segment lost 4 bases and the V segment lost 5 bases, leaving 4 bases of the junction unmatched. CDR3 length equals 14 residues. CDR1 and CDR2 (germline): SGHTA, FQGTGA. This chain's CDR3 is CASSDSGSADTQYF. DNA of the CDR3: TGTGCCAGCAGCGATAGCGGGAGCGCAGATACGCAGTATTTT.

The chain couples TRBV6-4 to TRBJ1-1; unclear D gene. The V end was cut by 0 bases, the J end by 11 bases, with 13 bases between. The CDR3 is made up of 13 amino acids. Germline CDR1 MRHNA, CDR2 SNTAGT. The CDR3 bases are TGTGCCAGCAGTGACTCGTCCGAGGGTAGGGCTTTCTTT. It translates to CASSDSSEGRAFF.

This clone came up a few times. This chain joins TRBV25-1 and TRBJ1-1, with 9 bases matching TRBD1. J was trimmed by 0 bases and V by 1 base; bases with no gene match: 9. Germline CDR1 MGHDK, CDR2 SYGVNS. There are 18 residues in the CDR3. The CDR3, as DNA: TGTGCCAGCAGTGAATCTGACAGGGGGATCGGGATGAACACTGAAGCTTTCTTT. Translating it yields CASSESDRGIGMNTEAFF.

This clone showed up just once. Other DNA sequences in this sample translate to the same CDR3. The rearrangement uses TRBV5-1 and TRBJ2-3; a possible D gene is TRBD2 (6 bases). CDR1 SGHRS and CDR2 YFSETQ come from the germline V gene. V was shortened by 4 bases and J by 3 bases, with 18 bases between the two germline ends. The CDR3 consists of 16 residues. CDR3 sequence reads: CASSRLGGSGTDTQYF. As DNA, the CDR3 is TGCGCCAGCAGCCGACTCGGGGGTAGTGGGACAGATACGCAGTATTTT.

The chain recombines TRBV15 with TRBJ2-2; D might be TRBD2 (6 bases). V was pared by 4 bases and J by 5 bases, with 11 bases between. The germline CDR1 and CDR2 sequences are LNHNV and YYDKDF (reference sequence). There are 14 residues in the CDR3. CDR3 protein: CATSTGLTTGELFF. CDR3 bases: TGTGCCACCAGCACGGGACTCACAACCGGGGAGCTGTTTTTT.

The V gene is TRBV19, the J gene TRBJ1-5; perhaps TRBD1 as D (5 bases). CDR3 length equals 17 residues. Germline CDR1 LNHDA, CDR2 SQIVND (reference sequence). V lost 3 bases to trimming and J lost 0 bases, with 15 bases between them. Written as DNA, the CDR3 is TGTGCCAGTAGTATGATGGGGGGGGAACTTAGCAATCAGCCCCAGCATTTT. It yields the protein CASSMMGGELSNQPQHF.